This paragraph reports one T cell receptor (beta chain). Its target is unknown. The data are from a study of OX40 agonist ivuxolimab in advanced cancers. Study background: Dose-escalation cases comprised hepatocellular carcinoma, melanoma, renal cell or head and neck cancer. The study reported partial responses in three patients: one hepatocellular carcinoma, two cutaneous melanoma. Overall study findings and caveats: Averaged across samples, CD8+ T cells carried more expanded clones than CD4+ did.

People who had autoimmune disease history or systemic immunosuppression were excluded. Generated by immunoSEQ multiplex PCR, the TCRdb table keeps only in-frame clones and is missing some. This sample has around 60,000 clones, with approximately 91% found just once. V lost 5 bases to trimming and J lost 9 bases, with 11 bases between them. This CDR3 region has 12 residues. CDR1 is PRHDT and CDR2 is FYEKMQ in the germline V gene (reference sequence). The rearrangement uses TRBV13 and TRBJ2-1; maybe TRBD1 (5 bases). The TCR originated in an adult with an advanced solid tumor such as melanoma, head and neck, liver or kidney cancer. The sample in question was CD4+ or CD8+ T cells sorted from blood, obtained in a trial of the OX40 agonist ivuxolimab. In DNA form, the CDR3 reads TGTGCCAGCAGCCACGGTAGGGGTGAGCAGTTCTTC. Translation gives CASSHGRGEQFF. The whole variable domain, remainder taken from reference TRBV13 and TRBJ2-1, is AAGVIQSPRHLIKEKRETATLKCYPIPRHDTVYWYQQGPGQDPQFLISFYEKMQSDKGSIPDRFSAQQFSDYHSELNMSSLELGDSALYFCASSHGRGEQFFGPGTRLTVL.